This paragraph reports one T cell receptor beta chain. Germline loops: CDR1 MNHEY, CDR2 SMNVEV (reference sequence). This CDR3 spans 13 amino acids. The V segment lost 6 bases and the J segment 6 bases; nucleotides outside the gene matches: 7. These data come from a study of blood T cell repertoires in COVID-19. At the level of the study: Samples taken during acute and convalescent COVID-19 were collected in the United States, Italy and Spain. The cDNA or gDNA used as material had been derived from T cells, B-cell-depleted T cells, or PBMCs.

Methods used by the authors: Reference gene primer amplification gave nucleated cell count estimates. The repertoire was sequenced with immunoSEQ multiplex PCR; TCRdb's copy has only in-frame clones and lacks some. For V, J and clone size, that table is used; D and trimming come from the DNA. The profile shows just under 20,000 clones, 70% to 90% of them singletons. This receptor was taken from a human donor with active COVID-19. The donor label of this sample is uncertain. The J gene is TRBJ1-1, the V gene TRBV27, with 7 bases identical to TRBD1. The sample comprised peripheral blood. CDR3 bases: TGTGCCAGCAGCAATACAGGGGAACCTGAAGCTTTCTTT. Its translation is CASSNTGEPEAFF.